The entry below gives a single T cell receptor (beta chain) sequence along with its context. With 7 bases removed from V and 5 bases from J, the gap between germline ends came to 18 bases. The V gene's germline CDR1 is LNHDA and CDR2 SQIVND (reference sequence). The CDR3 covers 15 residues. This sample is drawn from a study of early T cells in non-severe SARS-CoV-2 infection. Study details: From unsorted whole blood, bulk RNA was sequenced, and the chains remained unpaired.

TCRdb recomputed calls from the 5' RACE reads with MiXCR, one row per CDR3 protein. The table records approximately 70,000 distinct CDR3 sequences, around 9.1% of them present only once. The sample here was whole blood, taken at baseline. The V call is TRBV19, the J call TRBJ1-3; TRBD1 is a possible D gene (5 bases). The receptor's source is an adult who was a healthcare worker with PCR-confirmed SARS-CoV-2 infection or an uninfected control (not recorded which). CDR3 DNA: TGTGCCAGTACCCGGGGGATAAGCCGACGAAACACCATATATTTT. The encoded protein is CASTRGISRRNTIYF.